The entry below gives a single T cell receptor beta chain sequence along with its context. What it binds is unknown. This specimen comes from a study of CD4 T cells in relation to SARS-CoV-2 and coronaviruses. Overall study context: TCR beta CDR3s were sequenced after approximately 9-day antigen culture of PBMCs.

CD4+ T cells from unexposed donors were obtained before the COVID-19 pandemic (2011-2018). CD4+ T cells were isolated from the cells after 10 days of culture. Cultures received half-medium IL-2 refreshes on days 3 and 7. The CDR3 extends over 13 amino acids. V lost 4 bases, J lost 2 bases, and 10 bases lay in between. Germline loops: CDR1 SGHNT, CDR2 YYREEE (reference sequence). The table came from immunoSEQ multiplex PCR; TCRdb's copy has only in-frame clones and leaves some out. The sample records roughly 30,000 clones, 70% to 80% being singletons. The chain joins TRBV5-4 to TRBJ2-7; TRBD2 might be the D (5 bases). Sequencing was carried out using CD4+ T cells from PBMCs, cultured in vitro. This sequence originates from a human donor in good health. The CDR3 region is CASSRSGPYEQYF. The CDR3, as DNA: TGTGCCAGCAGCCGAAGCGGACCCTACGAGCAGTACTTC.